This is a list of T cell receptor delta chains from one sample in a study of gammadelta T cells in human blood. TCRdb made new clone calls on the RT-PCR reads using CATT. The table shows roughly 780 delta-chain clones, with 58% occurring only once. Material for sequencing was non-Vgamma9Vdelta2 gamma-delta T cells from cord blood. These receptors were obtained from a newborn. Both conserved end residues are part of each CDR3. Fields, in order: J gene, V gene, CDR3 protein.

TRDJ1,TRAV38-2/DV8,CAYRSASWGDYTDKLIF
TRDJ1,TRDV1,CALGVVVGTGGSDKLIF
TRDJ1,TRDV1,CALVGDRWGRDKLIF
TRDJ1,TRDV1,CALGDLLFLPAYWGTQYTDKLIF
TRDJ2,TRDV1,CALGEMAMELGDKALTAQLFF
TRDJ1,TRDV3,CALPDWGTNWGKLIF
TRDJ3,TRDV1,CALGAPPPKVGPWDTRQMFF
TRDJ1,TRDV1,CALEGTTAKGISGTDKLIF
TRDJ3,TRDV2,CACDIGELTLNCSWDTRQMFF
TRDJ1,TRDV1,CALGEHSGVYHTDKLIF
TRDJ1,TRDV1,CALGRVGDRWGRDKLIF
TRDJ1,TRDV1,CALGPRPSLLPFIPGGHMADKLIF
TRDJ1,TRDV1,CALGELGSRSGWGGTTNKLIF
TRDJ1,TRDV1,CALGDPPSSVACPRELIF
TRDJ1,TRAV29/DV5,CSVLLCSKRVRRRTGATATLIF
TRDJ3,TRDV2,CACDTLDWGEGDTRQMFF
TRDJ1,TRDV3,CAFSTSLPTDKLIF
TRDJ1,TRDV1,CALGEGPGDTFGGLKLIF
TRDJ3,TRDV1,CALKGWGSSWDTRQMFF